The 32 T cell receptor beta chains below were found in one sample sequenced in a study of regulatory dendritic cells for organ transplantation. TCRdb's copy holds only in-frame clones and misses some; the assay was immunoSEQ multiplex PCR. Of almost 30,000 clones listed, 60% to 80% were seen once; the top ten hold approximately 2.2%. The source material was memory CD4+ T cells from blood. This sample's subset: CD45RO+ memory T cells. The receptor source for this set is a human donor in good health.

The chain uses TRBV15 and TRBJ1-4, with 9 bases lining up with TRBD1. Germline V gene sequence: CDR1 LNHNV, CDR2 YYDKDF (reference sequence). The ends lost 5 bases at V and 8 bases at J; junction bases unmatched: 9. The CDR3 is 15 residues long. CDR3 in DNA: TGTGCCACCAGCCTAGAACAGGGGGCAGGGGAAAAACTGTTTTTT. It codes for CATSLEQGAGEKLFF.

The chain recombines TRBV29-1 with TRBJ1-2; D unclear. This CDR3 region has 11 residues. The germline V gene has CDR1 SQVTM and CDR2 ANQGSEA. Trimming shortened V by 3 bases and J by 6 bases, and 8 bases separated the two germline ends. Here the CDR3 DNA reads TGCAGCGTTGACTACAGCGATGGCTACACCTTC. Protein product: CSVDYSDGYTF.

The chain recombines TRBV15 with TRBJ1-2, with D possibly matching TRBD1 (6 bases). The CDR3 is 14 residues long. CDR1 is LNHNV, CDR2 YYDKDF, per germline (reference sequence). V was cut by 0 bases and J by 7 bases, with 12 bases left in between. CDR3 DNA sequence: TGTGCCACCAGCAGAGATCCGGGGGCAAGTGGCTACACCTTC. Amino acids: CATSRDPGASGYTF.

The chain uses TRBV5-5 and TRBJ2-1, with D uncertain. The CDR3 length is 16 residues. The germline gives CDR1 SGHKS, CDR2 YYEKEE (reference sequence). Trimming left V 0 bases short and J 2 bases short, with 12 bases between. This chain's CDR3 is CASSLEGRGTYNEQFF. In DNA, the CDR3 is TGTGCCAGCAGCTTGGAAGGCCGCGGAACCTACAATGAGCAGTTCTTC.

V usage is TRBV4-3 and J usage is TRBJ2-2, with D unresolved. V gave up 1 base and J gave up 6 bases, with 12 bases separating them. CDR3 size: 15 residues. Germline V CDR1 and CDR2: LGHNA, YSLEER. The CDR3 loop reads CASSQVDLVAGELFF. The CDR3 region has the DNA TGCGCCAGCAGCCAAGTGGATCTCGTCGCCGGGGAGCTGTTTTTT.

CDR3: CASSLSYRPEETQYF. The CDR3 bases are TGTGCCAGCAGCTTAAGTTACCGGCCCGAAGAGACCCAGTACTTC. This sequence joins TRBV11-3 and TRBJ2-5; D is uncertain. CDR1 and CDR2 (germline): SGHNT, YENEEA. The CDR3 covers 15 residues. Trimming removed 2 bases at V and 3 bases at J, with 13 bases between.

This chain's CDR3 is CASSPLVGETTDTQYF. The CDR3 DNA is TGTGCCAGCTCACCACTGGTGGGTGAGACGACAGATACGCAGTATTTT. This chain uses TRBV18 with TRBJ2-3, with D unresolved. The CDR3 runs 16 residues. Germline loops: CDR1 KGHSH, CDR2 LQKENI. The V end was cut by 1 base, the J end by 3 bases, with 14 bases between.

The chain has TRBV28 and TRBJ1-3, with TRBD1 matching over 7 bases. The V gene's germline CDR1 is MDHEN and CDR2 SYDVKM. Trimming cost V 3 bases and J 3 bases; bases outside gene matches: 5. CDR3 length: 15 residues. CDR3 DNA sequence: TGTGCCAGCAGTTTGACAGGGAAGAATGGAAACACCATATATTTT. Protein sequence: CASSLTGKNGNTIYF. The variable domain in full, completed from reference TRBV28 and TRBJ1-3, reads DVKVTQSSRYLVKRTGEKVFLECVQDMDHENMFWYRQDPGLGLRLIYFSYDVKMKEKGDIPEGYSVSREKKERFSLILESASTNQTSMYLCASSLTGKNGNTIYFGEGSWLTVV.

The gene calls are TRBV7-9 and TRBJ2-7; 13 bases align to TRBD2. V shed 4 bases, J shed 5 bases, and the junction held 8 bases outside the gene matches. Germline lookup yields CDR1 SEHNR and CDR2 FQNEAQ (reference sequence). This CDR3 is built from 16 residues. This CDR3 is CASSSGLAGVGDEQYF. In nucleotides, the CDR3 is TGTGCCAGCAGCTCCGGACTAGCGGGAGTGGGCGACGAGCAGTACTTC. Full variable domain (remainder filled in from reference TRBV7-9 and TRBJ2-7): DTGVSQNPRHKITKRGQNVTFRCDPISEHNRLYWYRQTLGQGPEFLTYFQNEAQLEKSRLLSDRFSAERPKGSFSTLEIQRTEQGDSAMYLCASSSGLAGVGDEQYFGPGTRLTVT.

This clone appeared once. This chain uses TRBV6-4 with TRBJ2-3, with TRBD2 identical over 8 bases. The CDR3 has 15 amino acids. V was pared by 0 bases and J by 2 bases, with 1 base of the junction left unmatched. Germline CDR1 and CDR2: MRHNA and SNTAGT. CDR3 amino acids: CASSDSGGATDTQYF. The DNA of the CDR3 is TGTGCCAGCAGTGACTCCGGGGGGGCCACAGATACGCAGTATTTT.

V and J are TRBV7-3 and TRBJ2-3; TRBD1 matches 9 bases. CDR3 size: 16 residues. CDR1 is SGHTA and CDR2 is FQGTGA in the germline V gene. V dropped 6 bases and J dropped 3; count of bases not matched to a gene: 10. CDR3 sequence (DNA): TGTGCCAGCAGTTCATCACCACAGGGGGCAACAGATACGCAGTATTTT. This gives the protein CASSSSPQGATDTQYF.

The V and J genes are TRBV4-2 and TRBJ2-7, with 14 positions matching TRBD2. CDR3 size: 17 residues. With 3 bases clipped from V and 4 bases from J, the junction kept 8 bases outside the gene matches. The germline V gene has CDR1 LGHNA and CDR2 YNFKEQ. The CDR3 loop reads CASSQETSGRAGYEQYF. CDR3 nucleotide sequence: TGTGCCAGCAGCCAGGAGACTAGCGGGAGGGCCGGATACGAGCAGTACTTC.

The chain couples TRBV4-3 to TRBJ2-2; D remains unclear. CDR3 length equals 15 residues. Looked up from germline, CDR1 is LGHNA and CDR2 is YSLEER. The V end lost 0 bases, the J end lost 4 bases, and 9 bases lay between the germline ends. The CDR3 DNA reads TGCGCCAGCAGCCAAGAGCGGCACCGCACCGGGGAGCTGTTTTTT. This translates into CASSQERHRTGELFF.

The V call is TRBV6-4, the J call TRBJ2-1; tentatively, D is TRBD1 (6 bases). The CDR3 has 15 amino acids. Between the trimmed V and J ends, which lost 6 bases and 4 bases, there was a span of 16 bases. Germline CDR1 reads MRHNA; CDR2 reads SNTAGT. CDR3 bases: TGTGCCAGCAGCGCACAGGGAGTCCCTTACAATGAGCAGTTCTTC. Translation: CASSAQGVPYNEQFF.

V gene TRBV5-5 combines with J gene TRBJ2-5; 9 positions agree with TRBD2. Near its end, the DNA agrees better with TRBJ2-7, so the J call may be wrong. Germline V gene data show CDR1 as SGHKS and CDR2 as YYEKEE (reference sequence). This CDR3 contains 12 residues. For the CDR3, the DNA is TGTGCCAGCAGCCAGACTAGCGGCGAGCAGTACTTC. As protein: CASSQTSGEQYF.

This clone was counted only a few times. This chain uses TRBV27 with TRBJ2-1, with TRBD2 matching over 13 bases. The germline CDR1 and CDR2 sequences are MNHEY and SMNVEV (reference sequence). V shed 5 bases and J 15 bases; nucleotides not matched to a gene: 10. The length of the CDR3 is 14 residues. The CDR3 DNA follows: TGTGCCAGCAGTACGGGACTAGCGGGATCTGGGGGGTTCTTC. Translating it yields CASSTGLAGSGGFF.

The chain's CDR3 is CASSSRQNNEKLFF. CDR3 DNA: TGTGCCAGCAGTTCACGACAGAATAATGAAAAACTGTTTTTT. V and J are TRBV27 and TRBJ1-4; possibly TRBD1 for D (5 bases). Looked up from germline, CDR1 is MNHEY and CDR2 is SMNVEV (reference sequence). The CDR3 runs to 14 residues. With 4 bases removed from V and 4 bases from J, the gap between germline ends came to 10 bases.

CDR3 sequence: CASSEQGRGNQPQHF. The CDR3 DNA is TGCGCCAGCAGTGAGCAGGGAAGGGGCAATCAGCCCCAGCATTTT. The rearrangement joins TRBV10-2 to TRBJ1-5, with a weak D call TRBD1 (5 bases). The V end lost 2 bases, the J end lost 2 bases, and 10 bases lay between the germline ends. This CDR3 comprises 15 residues. CDR1 WSHSY and CDR2 SAAADI come from the germline V gene.

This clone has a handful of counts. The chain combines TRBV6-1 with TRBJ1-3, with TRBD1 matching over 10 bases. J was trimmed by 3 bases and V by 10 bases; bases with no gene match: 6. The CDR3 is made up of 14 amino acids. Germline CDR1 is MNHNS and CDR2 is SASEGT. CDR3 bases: TGTGCCATACGACAGGGGGCCTTTGGAAACACCATATATTTT. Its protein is CAIRQGAFGNTIYF.

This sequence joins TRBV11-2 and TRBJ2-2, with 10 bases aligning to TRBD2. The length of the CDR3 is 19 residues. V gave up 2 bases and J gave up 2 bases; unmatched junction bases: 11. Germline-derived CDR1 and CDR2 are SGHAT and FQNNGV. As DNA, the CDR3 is TGTGCCAGCAGCTTACGCCTTTCCTGGACTAGCGGAAACACCGGGGAGCTGTTTTTT. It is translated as CASSLRLSWTSGNTGELFF.

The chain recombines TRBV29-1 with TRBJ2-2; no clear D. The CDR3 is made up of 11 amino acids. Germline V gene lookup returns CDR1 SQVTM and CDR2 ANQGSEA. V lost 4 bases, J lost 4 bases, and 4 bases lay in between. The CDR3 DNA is TGCAGCGTTGTTGGCACCGGGGAGCTGTTTTTT. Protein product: CSVVGTGELFF.

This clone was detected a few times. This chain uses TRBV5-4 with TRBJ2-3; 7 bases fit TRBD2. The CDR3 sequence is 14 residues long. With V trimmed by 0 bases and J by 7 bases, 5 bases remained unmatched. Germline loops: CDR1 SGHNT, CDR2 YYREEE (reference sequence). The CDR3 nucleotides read TGTGCCAGCAGCTTGGCCTCGAGCGGGAATACGCAGTATTTT. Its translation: CASSLASSGNTQYF.

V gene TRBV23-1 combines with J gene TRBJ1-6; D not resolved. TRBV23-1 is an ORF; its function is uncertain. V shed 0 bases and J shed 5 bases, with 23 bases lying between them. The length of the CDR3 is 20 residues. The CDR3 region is CASSQSRLGICMSDNSPLHF. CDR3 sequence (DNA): TGCGCCAGCAGTCAATCACGGTTGGGAATTTGTATGTCGGATAATTCACCCCTCCACTTT.

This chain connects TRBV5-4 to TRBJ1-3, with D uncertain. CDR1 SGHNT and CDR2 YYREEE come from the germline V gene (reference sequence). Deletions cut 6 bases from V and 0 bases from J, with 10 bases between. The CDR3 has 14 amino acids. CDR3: CASKEFSSGNTIYF. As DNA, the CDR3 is TGTGCCAGCAAGGAATTCAGCTCTGGAAACACCATATATTTT.

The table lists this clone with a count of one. The CDR3 sequence: CASSPGVGGPYEQYF. The CDR3 nucleotides read TGTGCCAGTAGTCCAGGAGTCGGGGGACCCTACGAGCAGTACTTC. The chain carries TRBV19 and TRBJ2-7; D might be TRBD2 (6 bases). Germline loops: CDR1 LNHDA, CDR2 SQIVND (reference sequence). The CDR3 has 15 amino acids. Trimming shortened V by 5 bases and J by 2 bases, and 16 bases separated the two germline ends.

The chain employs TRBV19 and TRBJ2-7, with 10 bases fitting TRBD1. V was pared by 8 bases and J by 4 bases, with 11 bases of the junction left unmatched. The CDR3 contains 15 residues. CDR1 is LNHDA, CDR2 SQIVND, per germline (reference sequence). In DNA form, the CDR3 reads TGTGCCAGTTCCCCGCGACAGGGGGCTTGGTACGAGCAGTACTTC. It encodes CASSPRQGAWYEQYF. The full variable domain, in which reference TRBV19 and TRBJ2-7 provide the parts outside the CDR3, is DGGITQSPKYLFRKEGQNVTLSCEQNLNHDAMYWYRQDPGQGLRLIYYSQIVNDFQKGDIAEGYSVSREKKESFPLTVTSAQKNPTAFYLCASSPRQGAWYEQYFGPGTRLTVT.

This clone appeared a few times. CDR3 bases: TGTGCCATCAGTGTGGCCCGGAACACTGAAGCTTTCTTT. Residues: CAISVARNTEAFF. The rearrangement uses TRBV10-3 and TRBJ1-1; D not resolved. This CDR3 comprises 13 residues. Germline values: CDR1 ENHRY, CDR2 SYGVKD. Between the trimmed V and J ends, which lost 4 bases and 1 base, there was a span of 7 bases.

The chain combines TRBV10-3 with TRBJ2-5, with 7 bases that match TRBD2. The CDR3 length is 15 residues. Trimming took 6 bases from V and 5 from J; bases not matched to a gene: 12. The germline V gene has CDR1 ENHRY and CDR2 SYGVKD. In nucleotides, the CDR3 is TGTGCCATCAGCGAATGGACTAGACAAGCGGAGACCCAGTACTTC. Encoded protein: CAISEWTRQAETQYF.

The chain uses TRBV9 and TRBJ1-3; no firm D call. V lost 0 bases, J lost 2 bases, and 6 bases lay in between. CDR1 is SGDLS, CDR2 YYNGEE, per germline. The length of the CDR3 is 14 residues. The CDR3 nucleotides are TGTGCCAGCAGCGTAGAGTATACTGGAAACACCATATATTTT. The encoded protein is CASSVEYTGNTIYF.

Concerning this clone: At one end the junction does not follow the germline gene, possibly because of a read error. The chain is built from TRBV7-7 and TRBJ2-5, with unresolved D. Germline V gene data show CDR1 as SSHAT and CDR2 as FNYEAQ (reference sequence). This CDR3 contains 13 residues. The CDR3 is CASSLGPEETQYF. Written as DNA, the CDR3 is TGTGCTAGCAGCTTAGGACCAGAGGAGACCCAGTACTTC.

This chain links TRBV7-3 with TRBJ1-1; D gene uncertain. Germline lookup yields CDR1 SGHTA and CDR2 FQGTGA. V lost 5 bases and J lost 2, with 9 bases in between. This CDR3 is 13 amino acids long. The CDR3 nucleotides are TGTGCCAGCAGCGAAGGAGGTAACACTGAAGCTTTCTTT. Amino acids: CASSEGGNTEAFF. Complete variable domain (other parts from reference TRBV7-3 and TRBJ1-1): GAGVSQTPSNKVTEKGKYVELRCDPISGHTALYWYRQSLGQGPEFLIYFQGTGAADDSGLPNDRFFAVRPEGSVSTLKIQRTERGDSAVYLCASSEGGNTEAFFGQGTRLTVV.

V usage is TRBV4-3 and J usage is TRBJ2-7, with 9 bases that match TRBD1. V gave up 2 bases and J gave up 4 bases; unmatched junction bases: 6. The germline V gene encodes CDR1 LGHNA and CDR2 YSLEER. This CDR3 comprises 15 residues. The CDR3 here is CASSQRTGALYEQYF. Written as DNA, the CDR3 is TGCGCCAGCAGCCAAAGGACAGGGGCACTTTACGAGCAGTACTTC.